These T cell receptor beta chains were read from a single sample in a study of metastatic and nonmetastatic thyroid tumors. TCRdb reprocessed the PCR reads via MiXCR. Of about 5,500 clones in the sample, 37% were seen once. The sequenced sample was tumor tissue. The receptors shown here come from a male donor with papillary thyroid cancer or a benign thyroid nodule (not recorded which). Some clones in this sample may be carry-over from other donors' samples. Each CDR3 is given with its conserved first and last residue. The D gene is left open where the match is weak. The size of a clone is reported for some rows only, either as once, few or many, or as a class for expanded clones.

TRBJ1-5,TRBV18,.,once,TGTGCCAGCTCTTCAGACATGGCTCAGCCCCAGCATTTT,CASSSDMAQPQHF
TRBJ2-1,TRBV5-1,TRBD2,.,TGCGCCAGCAGCCCATCGGGACTAGGTTTGGGTAATGAGCAGTTCTTC,CASSPSGLGLGNEQFF
TRBJ2-3,TRBV6-1,TRBD2,few,TGTGCCAGCAGGAAGACTAGCGACACAGATACGCAGTATTTT,CASRKTSDTDTQYF
TRBJ2-1,TRBV20-1,TRBD2,.,TGCAGTGCTAGAGTAAACGGGAGGGATTACAATGAGCAGTTCTTC,CSARVNGRDYNEQFF
TRBJ2-7,TRBV12-3/TRBV12-4,.,medium-sized,TGTGCCAGCCTGAAAACCATCGGATCCTACGAGCAGTACTTC,CASLKTIGSYEQYF
TRBJ1-6,TRBV6-4,.,few,TGTGCCAGCAGTACGGGCAGGGAGAATTCACCCCTCCACTTT,CASSTGRENSPLHF
TRBJ1-6,TRBV5-1,TRBD1,.,TGCGCCAGCAGCTTTCAGGGGGTGGAAGCTTCACCCCTCCACTTT,CASSFQGVEASPLHF
TRBJ1-2,TRBV11-3,.,.,TGTGCCAGCAGCCCCCCTGTGGAAAACTATGGCTACACCTTC,CASSPPVENYGYTF
TRBJ2-3,TRBV29-1,.,few,TGTGGGGGGAGGACTTCCGGCACAGATACGCAGTATTTT,CGGRTSGTDTQYF
TRBJ2-7,TRBV27,.,.,TGTGCCAGCAGTTTGACCCTTACATTCTCCTACGAGCAGTACTTC,CASSLTLTFSYEQYF
TRBJ2-1,TRBV11-3,.,.,TGTGCCAGCAGCCCGACCTGGACATTGGAGCAGTTCTTC,CASSPTWTLEQFF
TRBJ2-3,TRBV6-1,TRBD1,medium-sized,TGTGCCAGCAGTGCCCGGACAGGGGCAGATACGCAGTATTTT,CASSARTGADTQYF